A selection of T cell receptor beta chains follows, all from one sample in a study of cytomegalovirus exposure and HLA in healthy donors. Generated by immunoSEQ multiplex PCR, the TCRdb table keeps only in-frame clones and is missing some. The sample has 150,000 to 200,000 clones; roughly 81% are singletons. Material for sequencing was PBMCs. These receptors all come from a woman aged 30 to 39 in good health and CMV-seronegative. Both conserved end residues are part of each CDR3. Each record gives: V gene, CDR3 protein.

V gene: TRBV7-9; CDR3 protein: CASTYRQGTNEKLFF
V gene: TRBV5-1; CDR3 protein: CASSLVGLAGDEQFF
V gene: TRBV5-1; CDR3 protein: CASSLEVPNRWEKLFF
V gene: TRBV28; CDR3 protein: CASSLLGGSYGYTF
V gene: TRBV28; CDR3 protein: CASRTGGSGNTIYF
V gene: TRBV7-9; CDR3 protein: CASSLAASYYEQYF
V gene: TRBV2; CDR3 protein: CASSGGWDEQYF
V gene: TRBV5-1; CDR3 protein: CASSLVSAGGAYYGYTF
V gene: TRBV19; CDR3 protein: CASSIAWGSSYEQYF
V gene: TRBV4-1; CDR3 protein: CASSQGWVDRVEQYF
V gene: TRBV5-1; CDR3 protein: CASSSTSGLQETQYF
V gene: TRBV2; CDR3 protein: CASNYRAGDTQYF
V gene: TRBV11-3; CDR3 protein: CASSLNQGVGNQPQHF
V gene: TRBV18; CDR3 protein: CASSPLVTDTQYF
V gene: TRBV5-1; CDR3 protein: CASSLGTDSEAFF
V gene: TRBV5-1; CDR3 protein: CASSFGGGASYNEQFF
V gene: TRBV18; CDR3 protein: CASSPFDQGFGAKNIQYF
V gene: TRBV28; CDR3 protein: CASSSTGVLVGYTF
V gene: TRBV4-1; CDR3 protein: CASSPPQAYEQYF
V gene: TRBV2; CDR3 protein: CATAGLDPGELFF
V gene: TRBV5-4; CDR3 protein: CASSLWTGVSSYNEQFF
V gene: TRBV7-9; CDR3 protein: CASSPDGRGTENYGYTF
V gene: TRBV29-1; CDR3 protein: CSVLGSQETQYF
V gene: TRBV21-1; CDR3 protein: CASSKTLGQVLYEQYF
V gene: TRBV19; CDR3 protein: CASSMNSIFTEAFF
V gene: TRBV19; CDR3 protein: CASSIRPGPRGSNQPQHF
V gene: TRBV7-9; CDR3 protein: CASSLSRTNEKLFF
V gene: TRBV27; CDR3 protein: CASSFGPGQPNYGYTF
V gene: TRBV13; CDR3 protein: CASARSWTSGRGTQYF